This T cell receptor (beta chain) stems from a study of CD8+ T cells in alopecia areata. General study results and limits: Sequenced scalp T cells also include alphabeta T cells resident in normal skin. Throughout tofacitinib, many expanded lesional clones continued to persist in scalp and blood.

V gave up 4 bases and J gave up 5 bases; unmatched junction bases: 4. CDR1 is MDHEN, CDR2 SYDVKM, per germline. CDR3 length: 14 amino acids. Sample treatment: oral pan-JAK inhibitor, 5-10 mg twice daily. Individuals with alopecia areata gave both lesional scalp punch biopsies and peripheral blood for collection. Researchers picked out CD4+ and CD8+ T cells from PBMCs by sorting. In regard to this clone: Its antigen is unidentified.

The sequencing template was cDNA reverse transcribed from extracted RNA. Sequencing used immunoSEQ multiplex PCR; TCRdb keeps in-frame clones, though not all of them. The sample carries about 190,000 clones, under 60% recorded once. The receptor's source is a human donor with alopecia areata. The J gene is TRBJ2-1, the V gene TRBV28; 8 bases line up with TRBD2. The sample here was CD8+ T cells sorted from blood, taken at week 24, from a patient treated with tofacitinib. The CDR3 loop is CASSSALADNEQFF. The CDR3, as DNA: TGTGCCAGCAGTTCCGCACTAGCGGACAATGAGCAGTTCTTC.